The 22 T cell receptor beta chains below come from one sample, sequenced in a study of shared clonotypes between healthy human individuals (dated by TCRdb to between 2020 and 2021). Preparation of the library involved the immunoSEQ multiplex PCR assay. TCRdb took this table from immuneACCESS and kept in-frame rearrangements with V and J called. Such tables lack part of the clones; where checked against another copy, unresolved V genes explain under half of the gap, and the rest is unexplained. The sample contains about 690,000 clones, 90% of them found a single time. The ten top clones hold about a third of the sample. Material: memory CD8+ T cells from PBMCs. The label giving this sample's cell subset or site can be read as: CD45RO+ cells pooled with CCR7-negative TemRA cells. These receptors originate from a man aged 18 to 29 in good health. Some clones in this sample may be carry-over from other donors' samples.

The CDR3 DNA is TGTGCCAGCAGCCCATCGACAGTCTCCTACGAGCAGTACTTC. As protein: CASSPSTVSYEQYF. The J gene is TRBJ2-7, the V gene TRBV27; possible D gene TRBD1, 5 bases. Between the trimmed V and J ends, which lost 6 bases and 0 bases, there was a span of 12 bases. This CDR3 is 14 amino acids long. Germline CDR1 is MNHEY and CDR2 is SMNVEV (reference sequence).

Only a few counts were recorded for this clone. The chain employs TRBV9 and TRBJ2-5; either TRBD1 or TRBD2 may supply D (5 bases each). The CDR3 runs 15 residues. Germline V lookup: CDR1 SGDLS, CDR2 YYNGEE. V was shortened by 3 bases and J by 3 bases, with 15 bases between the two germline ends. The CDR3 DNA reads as TGTGCCAGCAGCGCAGACCGGGACGGAGAAGAGACCCAGTACTTC. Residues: CASSADRDGEETQYF.

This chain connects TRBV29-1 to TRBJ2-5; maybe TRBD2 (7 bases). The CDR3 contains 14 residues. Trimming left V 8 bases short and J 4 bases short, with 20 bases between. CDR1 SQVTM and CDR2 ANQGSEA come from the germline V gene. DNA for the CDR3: TGCAGCACCCTAGGGGGGGAAGGAGGAGAGACCCAGTACTTC. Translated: CSTLGGEGGETQYF.

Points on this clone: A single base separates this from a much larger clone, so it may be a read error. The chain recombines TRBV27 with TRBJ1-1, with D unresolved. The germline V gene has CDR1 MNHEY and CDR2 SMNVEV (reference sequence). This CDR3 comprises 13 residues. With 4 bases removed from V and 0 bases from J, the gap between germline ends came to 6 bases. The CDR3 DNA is TGTGCCAGCAGTTCCAACATGAACACTGAAGCTTTCTTT. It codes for CASSSNMNTEAFF.

The DNA of the CDR3 is TGTGCCAGCAGCCCCGTACTAGCGGGAGGGCCGTTTAATGAGCAGTTCTTC. Translated: CASSPVLAGGPFNEQFF. The J gene is TRBJ2-1, the V gene TRBV27; 13 positions agree with TRBD2. This CDR3 is built from 17 residues. Germline V gene lookup returns CDR1 MNHEY and CDR2 SMNVEV (reference sequence). V lost 6 bases to trimming and J lost 7 bases; unmatched junction nucleotides: 12.

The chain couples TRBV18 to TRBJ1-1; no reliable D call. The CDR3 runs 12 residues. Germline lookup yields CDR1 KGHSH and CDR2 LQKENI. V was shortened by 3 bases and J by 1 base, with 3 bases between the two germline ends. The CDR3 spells CASSPTNTEAFF. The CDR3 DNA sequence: TGTGCCAGCTCACCCACGAACACTGAAGCTTTCTTT.

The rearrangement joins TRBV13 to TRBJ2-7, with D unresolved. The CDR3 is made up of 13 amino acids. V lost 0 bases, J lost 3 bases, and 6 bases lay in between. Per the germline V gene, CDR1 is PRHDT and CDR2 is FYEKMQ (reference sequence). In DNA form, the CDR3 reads TGTGCCAGCAGCTTAGGGGCTTACTACGAGCAGTACTTC. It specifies CASSLGAYYEQYF.

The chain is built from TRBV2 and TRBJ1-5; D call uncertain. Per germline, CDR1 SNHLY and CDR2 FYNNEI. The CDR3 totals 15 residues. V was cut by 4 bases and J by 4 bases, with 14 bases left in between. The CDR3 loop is CASSARSEFNQPQHF. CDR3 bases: TGTGCCAGCAGTGCTCGGAGTGAATTTAATCAGCCCCAGCATTTT.

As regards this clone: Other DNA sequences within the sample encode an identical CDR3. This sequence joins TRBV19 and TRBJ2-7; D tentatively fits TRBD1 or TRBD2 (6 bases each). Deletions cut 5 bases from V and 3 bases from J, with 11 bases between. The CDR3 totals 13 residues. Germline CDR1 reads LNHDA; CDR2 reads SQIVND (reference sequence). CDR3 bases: TGTGCCAGTAGTCCCGGGGGCGTCTACGAGCAGTACTTC. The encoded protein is CASSPGGVYEQYF.

The CDR3 spells CASSYGGIYEQYF. Here the CDR3 DNA reads TGTGCCAGCAGTTACGGGGGGATTTACGAGCAGTACTTC. This chain links TRBV6-5 with TRBJ2-7; D is possibly TRBD2 (6 bases). CDR3 size: 13 residues. The V end was cut by 2 bases, the J end by 4 bases, with 9 bases between. In germline, CDR1 is MNHEY, CDR2 SVGAGI.

CDR3 sequence reads: CATSRGDTEAFF. Here the CDR3 DNA reads TGTGCCACCAGCAGAGGGGACACTGAAGCTTTCTTT. The chain combines TRBV15 with TRBJ1-1, with unresolved D. Germline V gene lookup returns CDR1 LNHNV and CDR2 YYDKDF (reference sequence). This CDR3 has 12 residues. Trimming took off 1 base at V and 3 bases at J, with 3 bases between the two ends.

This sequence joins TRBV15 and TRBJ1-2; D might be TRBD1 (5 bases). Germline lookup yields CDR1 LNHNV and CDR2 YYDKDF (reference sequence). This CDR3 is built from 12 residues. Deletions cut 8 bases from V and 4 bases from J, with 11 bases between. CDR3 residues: CATQGRTYGYTF. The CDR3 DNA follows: TGTGCCACCCAGGGACGGACCTATGGCTACACCTTC.

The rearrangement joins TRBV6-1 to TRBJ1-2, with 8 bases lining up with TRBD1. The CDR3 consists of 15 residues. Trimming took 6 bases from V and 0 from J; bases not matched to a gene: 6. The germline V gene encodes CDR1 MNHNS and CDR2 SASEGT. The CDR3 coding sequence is TGTGCCAGCAGGACCGTGGACAGGGCTAACTATGGCTACACCTTC. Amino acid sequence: CASRTVDRANYGYTF.

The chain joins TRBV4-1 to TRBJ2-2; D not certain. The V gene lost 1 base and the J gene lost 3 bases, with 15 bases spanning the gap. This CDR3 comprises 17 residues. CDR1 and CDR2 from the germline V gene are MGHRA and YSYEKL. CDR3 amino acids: CASSQVGVLGYTGELFF. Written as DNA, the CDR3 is TGCGCCAGCAGCCAAGTTGGAGTCCTTGGGTACACCGGGGAGCTGTTTTTT.

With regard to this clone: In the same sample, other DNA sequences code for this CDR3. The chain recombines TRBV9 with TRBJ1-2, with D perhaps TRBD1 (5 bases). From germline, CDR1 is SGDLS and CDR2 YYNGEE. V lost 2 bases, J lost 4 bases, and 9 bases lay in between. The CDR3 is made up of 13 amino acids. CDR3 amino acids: CASSVAGTYGYTF. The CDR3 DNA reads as TGTGCCAGCAGCGTGGCAGGGACCTATGGCTACACCTTC.

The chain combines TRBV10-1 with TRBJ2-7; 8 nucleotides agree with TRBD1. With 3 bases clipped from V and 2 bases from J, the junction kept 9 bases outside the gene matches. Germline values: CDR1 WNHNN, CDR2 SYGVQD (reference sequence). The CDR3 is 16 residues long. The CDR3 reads CASSDRYGTGAYEQYF. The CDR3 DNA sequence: TGCGCCAGCAGTGACCGTTATGGGACAGGAGCCTACGAGCAGTACTTC.

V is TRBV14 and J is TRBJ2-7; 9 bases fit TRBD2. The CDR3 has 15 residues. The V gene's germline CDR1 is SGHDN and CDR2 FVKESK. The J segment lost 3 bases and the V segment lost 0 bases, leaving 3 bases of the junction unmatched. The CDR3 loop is CASSQEGLALYEQYF. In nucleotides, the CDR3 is TGTGCCAGCAGCCAAGAGGGACTAGCACTCTACGAGCAGTACTTC.

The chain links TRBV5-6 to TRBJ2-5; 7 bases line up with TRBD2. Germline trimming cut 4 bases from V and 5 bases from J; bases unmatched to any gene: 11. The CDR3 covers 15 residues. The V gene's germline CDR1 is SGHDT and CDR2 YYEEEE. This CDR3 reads CASSRGVGALETQYF. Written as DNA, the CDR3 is TGTGCCAGCAGCCGGGGGGTCGGTGCTTTGGAGACCCAGTACTTC.

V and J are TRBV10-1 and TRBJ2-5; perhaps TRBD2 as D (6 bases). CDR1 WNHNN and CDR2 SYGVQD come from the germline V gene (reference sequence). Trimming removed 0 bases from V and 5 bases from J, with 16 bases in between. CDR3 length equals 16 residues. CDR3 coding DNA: TGCGCCAGCAGTGAGTCGAAAGCCGTGGAGGGGGAGACCCAGTACTTC. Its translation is CASSESKAVEGETQYF.

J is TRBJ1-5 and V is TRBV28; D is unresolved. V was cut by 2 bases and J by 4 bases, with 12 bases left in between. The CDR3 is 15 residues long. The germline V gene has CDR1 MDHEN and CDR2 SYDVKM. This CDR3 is CASSLPGEGNQPQHF. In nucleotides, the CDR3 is TGTGCCAGCAGTTTACCGGGCGAGGGAAATCAGCCCCAGCATTTT.

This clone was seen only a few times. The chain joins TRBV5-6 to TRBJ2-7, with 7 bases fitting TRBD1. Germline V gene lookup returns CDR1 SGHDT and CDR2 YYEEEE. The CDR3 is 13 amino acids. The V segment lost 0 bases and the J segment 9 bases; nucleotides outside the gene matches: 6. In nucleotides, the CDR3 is TGTGCCAGCAGCTTGGACAGGGGAGTGGCGCAGTACTTC. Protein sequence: CASSLDRGVAQYF.

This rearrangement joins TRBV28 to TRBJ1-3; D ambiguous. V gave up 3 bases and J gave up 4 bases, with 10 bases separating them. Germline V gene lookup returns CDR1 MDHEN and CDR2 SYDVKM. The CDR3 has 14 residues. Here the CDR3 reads CASSFGGLGNTIYF. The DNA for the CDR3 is TGTGCCAGCAGTTTTGGTGGTTTGGGAAACACCATATATTTT.